This is a list of T cell receptor beta chains from one sample in a study of blood T cells in healthy people across ages. Via MiXCR, TCRdb re-called the 5' RACE reads, giving one row per CDR3 protein. Counted here are about 1.4 million distinct CDR3 sequences, approximately 63% occurring once; the ten biggest clones make up about 6.3%. The specimen was blood. The receptor set was obtained from a young man in good health. Each CDR3 is given with its conserved first and last residue. The D gene is left open where the match is weak. Only some rows state a clone size, as once, few, many or a class for expanded clones.

-,TRBJ2-5,-,TRBV29-1,CSVEERVTQYF,TGCAGCGTTGAAGAAAGGGTAACCCAGTACTTC
few,TRBJ1-2,-,TRBV6-4,CASSETGYGYTF,TGTGCCAGCAGTGAGACGGGGTATGGCTACACCTTC
-,TRBJ1-1,-,TRBV5-1,CASSQPGLREGYSTEAFF,TGCGCCAGCAGCCAACCGGGACTGAGGGAGGGGTATAGCACTGAAGCTTTCTTT
-,TRBJ2-7,TRBD1,TRBV7-2,CASSLTGVHEQYF,TGTGCCAGCAGCTTAACAGGGGTCCACGAGCAGTACTTC
-,TRBJ2-7,-,TRBV21-1,CASSGSHRVSNEQYF,TGTGCCAGCAGCGGGAGCCACAGGGTTTCGAACGAGCAGTACTTC
few,TRBJ2-1,-,TRBV29-1,CSSPGESYNEQFF,TGCAGCTCACCAGGGGAATCCTACAATGAGCAGTTCTTC
-,TRBJ2-7,-,TRBV4-1,CASSQGVGQHYEQYF,TGCGCCAGCAGCCAAGGAGTAGGGCAGCACTACGAGCAGTACTTC
few,TRBJ2-1,TRBD2,TRBV10-3,CAISESSGGRAYNEQFF,TGTGCCATCAGTGAGTCGAGCGGGGGGAGGGCCTACAATGAGCAGTTCTTC
-,TRBJ2-4,-,TRBV11-2,CASSTAQDRRNIQYF,TGTGCCAGCAGCACGGCACAGGATCGTAGAAACATTCAGTACTTC
-,TRBJ2-7,-,TRBV3-1,CASSQDLVALGPLKQYF,TGTGCCAGCAGCCAAGATCTTGTTGCGTTGGGACCCCTGAAGCAGTACTTC
few,TRBJ2-7,-,TRBV4-1,CASSQWFGVEGRLYEQYF,TGCGCCAGCAGCCAATGGTTCGGAGTCGAGGGTCGTTTGTACGAGCAGTACTTC
-,TRBJ2-7,-,TRBV6-2/TRBV6-3,CASSYGQESSYEQYF,TGTGCCAGCAGTTACGGGCAGGAAAGCTCCTACGAGCAGTACTTC
few,TRBJ2-3,-,TRBV2,CASFSGPGDTQYF,TGTGCCAGCTTTAGCGGCCCCGGGGATACGCAGTATTTT
-,TRBJ2-1,TRBD1,TRBV7-2,CASSLGQGRSEQFF,TGTGCCAGCAGCTTGGGACAGGGTCGGTCTGAGCAGTTCTTC
few,TRBJ1-2,-,TRBV5-1,CASSLAGPGAANYGYTF,TGCGCCAGCAGCTTGGCAGGGCCGGGGGCAGCTAACTATGGCTACACCTTC
-,TRBJ1-5,-,TRBV20-1,CSARLVLTNQPQHF,TGCAGTGCTAGATTGGTTCTAACCAATCAGCCCCAGCATTTT
-,TRBJ2-2,TRBD2,TRBV20-1,CSASSAGGITGELFF,TGCAGTGCTAGTTCTGCGGGGGGGATTACCGGGGAGCTGTTTTTT
-,TRBJ1-4,-,TRBV11-2,CASSLPPGTINSKLFF,TGTGCCAGCAGCTTACCCCCGGGGACAATAAATTCGAAACTGTTTTTT
-,TRBJ1-6,-,TRBV4-2,CASSQDSSRTGSYNSPLHF,TGTGCCAGCAGCCAAGATTCTTCCCGGACTGGCTCCTATAATTCACCCCTCCACTTT
-,TRBJ2-3,-,TRBV7-9,CASSSWTEPNTDTQYF,TGTGCCAGCAGCTCCTGGACAGAACCTAACACAGATACGCAGTATTTT
once,TRBJ2-1,TRBD2,TRBV4-3,CASSQETSGGSYEQFF,TGCGCCAGCAGCCAAGAAACCAGCGGGGGAAGCTATGAGCAGTTCTTC
-,TRBJ2-3,-,TRBV20-1,CSADGANTQYF,TGCAGTGCGGACGGGGCGAATACGCAGTATTTT
few,TRBJ2-7,-,TRBV7-2,CASSSRVGPYEQYF,TGTGCCAGCAGCTCTAGGGTTGGGCCCTACGAGCAGTACTTC
few,TRBJ2-1,-,TRBV6-2/TRBV6-3,CASRTAHPSYNEQFF,TGTGCCAGCAGAACTGCTCATCCCTCCTACAATGAGCAGTTCTTC
once,TRBJ2-1,-,TRBV11-2,CASSILQGRMTDEQFF,TGTGCCAGCAGCATCCTACAGGGTAGAATGACTGATGAGCAGTTCTTC
-,TRBJ2-1,-,TRBV4-1,CASSQDLTIGEYEQFF,TGCGCCAGCAGCCAAGACCTGACGATTGGGGAGTATGAGCAGTTCTTC
-,TRBJ2-1,-,TRBV5-1,CASRSLYEQFF,TGCGCCAGCAGAAGTCTTTATGAGCAGTTCTTC
few,TRBJ1-5,-,TRBV6-5,CASSYGVNQPQHF,TGTGCCAGCAGTTATGGGGTAAATCAGCCCCAGCATTTT
-,TRBJ2-1,-,TRBV12-3/TRBV12-4,CASSFFQGRETQFF,TGTGCCAGCAGTTTTTTCCAGGGGAGAGAGACCCAGTTCTTC
-,TRBJ2-3,-,TRBV25-1,CASSVQGRTDTQYF,TGTGCCAGCAGTGTACAGGGGAGGACAGATACGCAGTATTTT
-,TRBJ2-2,-,TRBV7-8,CASSLLSAGTGELFF,TGTGCCAGCAGCTTACTCTCGGCCGGCACCGGGGAGCTGTTTTTT
-,TRBJ2-7,-,TRBV20-1,CSAPARDLGTSYEQYF,TGCAGTGCTCCAGCCAGAGACCTAGGTACAAGCTACGAGCAGTACTTC
-,TRBJ2-7,TRBD1,TRBV12-3/TRBV12-4,CASSVGTGGEQYF,TGTGCCAGCAGTGTAGGGACAGGGGGCGAGCAGTACTTC
few,TRBJ2-7,-,TRBV21-1,CASSKATPLYLVGYEQYF,TGTGCCAGCAGCAAAGCCACACCCCTATACTTAGTCGGATACGAGCAGTACTTC
-,TRBJ2-4,-,TRBV5-8,CASSPPSGNIQYF,TGTGCCAGCAGCCCCCCTTCGGGTAACATTCAGTACTTC
few,TRBJ2-3,-,TRBV4-3,CASSQVGRGTDTQYF,TGCGCCAGCAGCCAAGTCGGAAGAGGTACAGATACGCAGTATTTT
-,TRBJ2-1,TRBD2,TRBV18,CASSPLRPTGGPYNEQFF,TGTGCCAGCTCACCACTTAGGCCCACGGGAGGGCCCTACAATGAGCAGTTCTTC
few,TRBJ1-1,-,TRBV28,CASSFSGQNTEAFF,TGTGCCAGCAGCTTCAGCGGGCAAAACACTGAAGCTTTCTTT
-,TRBJ2-5,-,TRBV6-5,CASSYHKGGYNEQYF,TGTGCCAGCAGTTACCATAAGGGGGGATACAATGAGCAGTACTTC
-,TRBJ2-1,-,TRBV7-9,CASSQVLDALNEQFF,TGTGCCAGCAGCCAAGTGTTGGACGCGCTGAATGAGCAGTTCTTC
-,TRBJ2-3,-,TRBV28,CAVPGPNTDTQYF,TGTGCCGTCCCGGGACCCAACACAGATACGCAGTATTTT
-,TRBJ2-1,TRBD2,TRBV4-1,CTSSQAAGDYNEQFF,TGCACCAGCAGCCAAGCAGCGGGGGACTACAATGAGCAGTTCTTC
-,TRBJ1-6,TRBD1,TRBV4-1,CASSQDNRQGSPLHF,TGCGCCAGCAGCCAAGATAACCGACAGGGTTCACCCCTCCACTTT
-,TRBJ2-7,TRBD2,TRBV3-1,CASSQELAGGIYEQYF,TGTGCCAGCAGCCAAGAACTAGCGGGAGGAATATACGAGCAGTACTTC
once,TRBJ1-2,-,TRBV12-3/TRBV12-4,CASSSTGMGYGYTF,TGTGCCAGCAGTTCTACAGGGATGGGCTATGGCTACACCTTC